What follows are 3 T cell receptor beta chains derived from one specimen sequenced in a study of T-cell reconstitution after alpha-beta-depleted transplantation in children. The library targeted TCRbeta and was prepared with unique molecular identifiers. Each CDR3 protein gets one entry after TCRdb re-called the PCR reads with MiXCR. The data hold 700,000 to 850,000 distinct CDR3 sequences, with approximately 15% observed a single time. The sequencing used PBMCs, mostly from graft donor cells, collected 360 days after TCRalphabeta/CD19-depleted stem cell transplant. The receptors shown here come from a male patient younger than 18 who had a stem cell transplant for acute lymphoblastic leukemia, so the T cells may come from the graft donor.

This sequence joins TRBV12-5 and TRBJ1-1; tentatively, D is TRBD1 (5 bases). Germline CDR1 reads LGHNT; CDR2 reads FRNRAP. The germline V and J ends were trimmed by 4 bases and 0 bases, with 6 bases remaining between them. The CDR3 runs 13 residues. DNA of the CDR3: TGTGCTAGTGGTTGGGGGTTGAACACTGAAGCTTTCTTT. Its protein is CASGWGLNTEAFF.

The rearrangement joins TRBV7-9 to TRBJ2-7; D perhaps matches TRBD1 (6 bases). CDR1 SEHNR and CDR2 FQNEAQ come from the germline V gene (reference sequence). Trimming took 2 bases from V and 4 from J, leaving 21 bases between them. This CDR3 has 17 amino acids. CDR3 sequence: CASSLKGQGLWPYEQYF. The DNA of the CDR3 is TGTGCCAGCAGCTTAAAGGGGCAGGGGTTATGGCCGTACGAGCAGTACTTC. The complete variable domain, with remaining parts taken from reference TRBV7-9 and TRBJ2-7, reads DTGVSQNPRHKITKRGQNVTFRCDPISEHNRLYWYRQTLGQGPEFLTYFQNEAQLEKSRLLSDRFSAERPKGSFSTLEIQRTEQGDSAMYLCASSLKGQGLWPYEQYFGPGTRLTVT.

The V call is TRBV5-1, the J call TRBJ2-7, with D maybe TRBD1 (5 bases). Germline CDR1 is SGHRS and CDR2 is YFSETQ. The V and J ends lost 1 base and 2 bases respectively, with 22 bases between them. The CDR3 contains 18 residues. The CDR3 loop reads CASSLHGQKGIPPYEQYF. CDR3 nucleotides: TGCGCCAGCAGCTTGCATGGCCAGAAGGGGATTCCCCCCTACGAGCAGTACTTC.